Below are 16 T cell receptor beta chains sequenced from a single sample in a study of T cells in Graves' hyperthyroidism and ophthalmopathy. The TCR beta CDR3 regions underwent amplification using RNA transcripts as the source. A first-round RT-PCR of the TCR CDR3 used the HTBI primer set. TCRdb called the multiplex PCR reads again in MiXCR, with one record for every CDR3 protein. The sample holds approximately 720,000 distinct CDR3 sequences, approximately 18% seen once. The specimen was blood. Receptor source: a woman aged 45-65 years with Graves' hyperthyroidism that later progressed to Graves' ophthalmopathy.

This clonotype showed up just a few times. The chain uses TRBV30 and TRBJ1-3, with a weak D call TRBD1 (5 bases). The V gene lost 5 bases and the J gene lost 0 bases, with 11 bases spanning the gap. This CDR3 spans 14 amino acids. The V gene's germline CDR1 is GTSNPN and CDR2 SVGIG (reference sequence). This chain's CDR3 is CAWAGRSSGNTIYF. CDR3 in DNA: TGTGCCTGGGCGGGACGCAGCTCTGGAAACACCATATATTTT.

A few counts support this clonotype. CDR3 residues: CSVVRSGGGVADTQYF. CDR3 bases: TGCAGCGTTGTTCGGTCGGGGGGTGGGGTAGCAGATACGCAGTATTTT. This sequence joins TRBV29-1 and TRBJ2-3; 7 bases are shared with TRBD2. The CDR3 loop spans 16 amino acids. V lost 4 bases and J lost 4; bases outside the gene matches: 14. CDR1 and CDR2 from the germline V gene are SQVTM and ANQGSEA.

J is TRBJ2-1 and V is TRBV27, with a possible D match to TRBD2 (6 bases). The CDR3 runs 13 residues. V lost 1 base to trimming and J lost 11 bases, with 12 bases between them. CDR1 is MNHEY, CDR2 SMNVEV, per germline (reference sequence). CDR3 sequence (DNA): TGTGCCAGCAGTTTATTGGGGGGAAGTAAGCAGTTCTTC. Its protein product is CASSLLGGSKQFF.

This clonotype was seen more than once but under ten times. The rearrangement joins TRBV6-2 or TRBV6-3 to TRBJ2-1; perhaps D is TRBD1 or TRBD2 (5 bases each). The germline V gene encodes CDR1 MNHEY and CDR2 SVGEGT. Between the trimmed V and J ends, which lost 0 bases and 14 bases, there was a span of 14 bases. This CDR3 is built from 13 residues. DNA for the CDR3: TGTGCCAGCAGTTACTCGCGTGGGGGTGGGGAGTTCTTC. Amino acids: CASSYSRGGGEFF.

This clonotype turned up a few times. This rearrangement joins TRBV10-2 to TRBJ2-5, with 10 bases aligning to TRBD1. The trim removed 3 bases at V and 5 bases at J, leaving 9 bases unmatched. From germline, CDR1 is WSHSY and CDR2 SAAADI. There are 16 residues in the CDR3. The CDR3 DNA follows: TGCGCCAGCAGTGACCCCCGGACAGGGGGTGATGAGACCCAGTACTTC. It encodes CASSDPRTGGDETQYF.

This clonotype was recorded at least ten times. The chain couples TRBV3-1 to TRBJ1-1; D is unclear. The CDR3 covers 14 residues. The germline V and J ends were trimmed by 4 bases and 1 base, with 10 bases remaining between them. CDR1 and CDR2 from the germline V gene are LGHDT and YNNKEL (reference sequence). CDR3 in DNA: TGTGCCAGCAGCCCGATTACAGAGAACACTGAAGCTTTCTTT. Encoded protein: CASSPITENTEAFF.

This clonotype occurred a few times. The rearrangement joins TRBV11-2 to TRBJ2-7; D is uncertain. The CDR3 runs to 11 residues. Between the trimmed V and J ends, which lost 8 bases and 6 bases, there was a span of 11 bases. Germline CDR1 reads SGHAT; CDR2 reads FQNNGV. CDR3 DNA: TGTGCCAGCGCCCGTGGGCCCGAGCAGTACTTC. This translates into CASARGPEQYF.

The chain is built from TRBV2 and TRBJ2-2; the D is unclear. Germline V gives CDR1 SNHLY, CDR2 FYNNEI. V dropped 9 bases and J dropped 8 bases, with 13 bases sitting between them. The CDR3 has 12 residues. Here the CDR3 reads CASRKAGGELFF. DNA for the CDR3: TGTGCCAGTCGGAAAGCTGGAGGGGAGCTGTTTTTT. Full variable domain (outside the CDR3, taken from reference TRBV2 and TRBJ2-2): EPEVTQTPSHQVTQMGQEVILRCVPISNHLYFYWYRQILGQKVEFLVSFYNNEISEKSEIFDDQFSVERPDGSNFTLKIRSTKLEDSAMYFCASRKAGGELFFGEGSRLTVL.

Here the CDR3 reads CASSQPGDGNQPQHF. CDR3 nucleotide sequence: TGCGCCAGCAGCCAACCAGGGGACGGCAATCAGCCCCAGCATTTT. The chain is built from TRBV4-1 and TRBJ1-5; tentatively, D is TRBD1 (6 bases). V lost 2 bases to trimming and J lost 2 bases, with 10 bases between them. CDR1 is MGHRA, CDR2 YSYEKL, per germline. There are 15 residues in the CDR3.

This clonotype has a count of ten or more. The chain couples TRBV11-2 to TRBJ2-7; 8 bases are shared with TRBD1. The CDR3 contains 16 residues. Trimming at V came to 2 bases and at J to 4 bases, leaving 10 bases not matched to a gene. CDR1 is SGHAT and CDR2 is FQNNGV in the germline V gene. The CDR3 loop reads CASSLLLGQGAYEQYF. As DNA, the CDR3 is TGTGCCAGCAGCTTACTTCTTGGACAGGGCGCGTACGAGCAGTACTTC.

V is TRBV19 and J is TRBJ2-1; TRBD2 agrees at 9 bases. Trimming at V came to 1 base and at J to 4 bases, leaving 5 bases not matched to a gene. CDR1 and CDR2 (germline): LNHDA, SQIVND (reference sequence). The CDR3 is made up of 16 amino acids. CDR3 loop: CASSIGTSDLYNEQFF. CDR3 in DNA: TGTGCCAGTAGTATAGGGACTAGCGATTTGTACAATGAGCAGTTCTTC.

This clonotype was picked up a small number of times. DNA for the CDR3: TGCAGTGCTAAACCCGGGGCTGGGGGGGCCGGGGAGCTGTTTTTT. Translating gives CSAKPGAGGAGELFF. The chain carries TRBV20-1 and TRBJ2-2; 7 bases line up with TRBD2. This CDR3 spans 15 amino acids. Germline V CDR1 and CDR2: DFQATT, SNEGSKA (reference sequence). Trimming at V came to 4 bases and at J to 6 bases, leaving 11 bases not matched to a gene.

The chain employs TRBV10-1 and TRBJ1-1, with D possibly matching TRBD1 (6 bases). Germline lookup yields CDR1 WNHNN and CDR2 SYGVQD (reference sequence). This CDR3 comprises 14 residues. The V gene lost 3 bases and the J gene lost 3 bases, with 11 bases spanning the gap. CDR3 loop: CASSDYREDTEAFF. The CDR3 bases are TGCGCCAGCAGTGACTACAGGGAGGACACTGAAGCTTTCTTT.

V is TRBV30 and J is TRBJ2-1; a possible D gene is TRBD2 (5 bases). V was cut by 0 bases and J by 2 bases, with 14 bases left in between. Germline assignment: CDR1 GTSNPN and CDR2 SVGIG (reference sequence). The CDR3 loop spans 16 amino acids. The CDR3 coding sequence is TGTGCCTGGAGTGTACCAGGTGGGAGCCCCTACAATGAGCAGTTCTTC. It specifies CAWSVPGGSPYNEQFF.

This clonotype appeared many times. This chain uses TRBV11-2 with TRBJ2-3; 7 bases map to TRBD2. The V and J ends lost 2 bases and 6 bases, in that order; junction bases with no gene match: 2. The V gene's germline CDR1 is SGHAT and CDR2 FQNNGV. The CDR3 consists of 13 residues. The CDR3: CASSLSGGDTQYF. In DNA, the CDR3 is TGTGCCAGCAGCTTATCGGGGGGTGATACGCAGTATTTT.

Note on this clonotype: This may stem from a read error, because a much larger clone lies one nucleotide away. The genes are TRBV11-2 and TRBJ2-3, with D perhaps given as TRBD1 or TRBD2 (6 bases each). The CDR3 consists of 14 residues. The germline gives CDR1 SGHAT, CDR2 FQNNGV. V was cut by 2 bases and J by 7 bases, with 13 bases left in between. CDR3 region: CASSLIWGANTQYF. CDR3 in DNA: TGTGCCAGCAGCTTAATATGGGGGGCAAATACGCAGTATTTT.